This T cell receptor (beta chain) was profiled in a study of regulatory T cells. Overall study findings and caveats: In CD3G-deficient patients, conventional CD4+ T cells were enriched for hydrophobic CDR3 residues at positions 6 and 7.

The junction had 0 bases not matched to a gene; V was cut back by 4 bases and J by 0 bases. CDR1 and CDR2 (germline): MNHNY, SVGAGI (reference sequence). The CDR3 loop spans 15 amino acids. Remarks on this clone: Its target is not known.

Primers: 52 TRBV forward and 13 TRBJ reverse. Here immunoSEQ multiplex PCR was the method, and the copy in TCRdb shows in-frame clones only, minus some. Found here are over 30,000 clones, over 90% of them singletons; the top ten hold around 0.98%. The clonotype was recovered from a child aged 2-15 years with CD3G deficiency. Sequencing was done on a sample of conventional CD4+ T cells sorted from blood. The rearrangement links TRBV6-6 to TRBJ2-6; 7 bases line up with TRBD1. CDR3 in DNA: TGTGCCAGCAGTTCAGGGGGCTCTGGGGCCAACGTCCTGACTTTC. Translation: CASSSGGSGANVLTF.